A single sample is the source of the 26 T cell receptor beta chains below, sequenced in a study of cytomegalovirus exposure and HLA in healthy donors. PCR amplification relied on 60 Vbeta primers (plus 13 Jbeta primers). The method was immunoSEQ multiplex PCR; TCRdb's version includes in-frame clones alone and lacks a portion of them. The sample shows 19,000 or so clones, 75% of them seen only once. Material: PBMCs. The receptors stem from a man aged 18 to 29 in good health and CMV-seronegative.

V usage is TRBV5-1 and J usage is TRBJ2-7; a possible D gene is TRBD2 (6 bases). The CDR3 is 12 amino acids. V lost 0 bases, J lost 6 bases, and 7 bases lay in between. Per germline, CDR1 SGHRS and CDR2 YFSETQ. The CDR3 is CASSLVGGEQYF. The CDR3 nucleotides are TGCGCCAGCAGCTTGGTGGGGGGCGAGCAGTACTTC.

This clone was observed a few times. This is likely a read error, given that the CDR3 carries no conserved phenylalanine or tryptophan at its end. The DNA is omitted, as the CDR3 cannot be located on it reliably, and the CDR3 follows TCRdb's listing. The chain combines TRBV7-9 with TRBJ1-1; TRBD1, the table's D call, lacks a check against the DNA. Both ends counted, the CDR3 spans 11 residues. Germline CDR1 is SEHNR and CDR2 is FQNEAQ (reference sequence). This chain's CDR3 is CASSRDRAFMV.

The chain couples TRBV6-5 to TRBJ1-3, with a possible D match to TRBD1 (6 bases). CDR1 MNHEY and CDR2 SVGAGI come from the germline V gene. Between the trimmed V and J ends, which lost 2 bases and 4 bases, there was a span of 9 bases. CDR3 length equals 14 residues. CDR3 loop: CASSYSRGGNTIYF. Written as DNA, the CDR3 is TGTGCCAGCAGTTACAGCAGGGGAGGAAACACCATATATTTT.

This clone turned up a few times. V usage is TRBV29-1 and J usage is TRBJ2-3; a possible D gene is TRBD1 (6 bases). Per germline, CDR1 SQVTM and CDR2 ANQGSEA. Trimming took off 4 bases at V and 5 bases at J, with 10 bases between the two ends. The CDR3 covers 12 residues. DNA for the CDR3: TGCAGCGTTGGGGGGCTGAGAGATACGCAGTATTTT. Translating it yields CSVGGLRDTQYF.

This clone was counted a few times. The rearrangement uses TRBV29-1 and TRBJ2-6, with D unresolved. This CDR3 is built from 16 residues. Germline CDR1 is SQVTM and CDR2 is ANQGSEA. V was trimmed by 5 bases and J by 0 bases, leaving 14 bases between them. CDR3 DNA: TGCAGCGTTCCAAAGCCGTCCCTCTCTGGGGCCAACGTCCTGACTTTC. This gives the protein CSVPKPSLSGANVLTF.

The rearrangement links TRBV5-6 to TRBJ2-5; D is unresolved. Germline CDR1 is SGHDT and CDR2 is YYEEEE. This CDR3 has 12 residues. V lost 2 bases, J lost 6 bases, and 8 bases lay in between. The CDR3: CASSLNTQTQYF. In nucleotides, the CDR3 is TGTGCCAGCAGCTTAAACACGCAGACCCAGTACTTC.

This clone has just a few counts. CDR3 in DNA: TGTGCCAGCAAACCGGGACAGGGATCTTACGAGCAGTACTTC. Protein sequence: CASKPGQGSYEQYF. The chain has TRBV6-5 and TRBJ2-7; TRBD1 matches 9 bases. The CDR3 covers 14 residues. Unmatched junction bases numbered 8, after V lost 7 bases and J lost 4 bases. Germline CDR1 and CDR2: MNHEY and SVGAGI.

This clone appeared a few times. The chain carries TRBV4-3 and TRBJ1-3, with TRBD1 matching 9 bases. The V gene end was trimmed by 1 base and the J gene end by 4 bases; junction bases not matched to a gene: 8. This CDR3 is 17 amino acids long. Germline V gene data show CDR1 as LGHNA and CDR2 as YSLEER. CDR3 DNA sequence: TGCGCCAGCAGCCAAGGTCCCACAGGGGGCGGCGGAAACACCATATATTTT. Its translation: CASSQGPTGGGGNTIYF.

The V call is TRBV30, the J call TRBJ1-2, with D possibly TRBD1 on 6 matching bases. The CDR3 is made up of 13 amino acids. The germline V and J ends were trimmed by 4 bases and 8 bases, with 17 bases remaining between them. The V gene's germline CDR1 is GTSNPN and CDR2 SVGIG (reference sequence). The DNA of the CDR3 is TGTGCCTGGAAAGCCCGGGGGGCGGGGGGCTACACCTTC. Translating it yields CAWKARGAGGYTF.

This sequence joins TRBV7-6 and TRBJ2-1; possible D gene TRBD2, 6 bases. Germline V gene lookup returns CDR1 SGHVS and CDR2 FNYEAQ. This CDR3 region has 14 residues. V was pared by 3 bases and J by 4 bases, with 10 bases between. Here the CDR3 reads CASSFSGNYNEQFF. CDR3 sequence (DNA): TGTGCCAGCAGCTTTAGCGGTAATTACAATGAGCAGTTCTTC. The full variable domain, completed using reference TRBV7-6 and TRBJ2-1, is GAGVSQSPRYKVTKRGQDVALRCDPISGHVSLYWYRQALGQGPEFLTYFNYEAQQDKSGLPNDRFSAERPEGSISTLTIQRTEQRDSAMYRCASSFSGNYNEQFFGPGTRLTVL.

This rearrangement joins TRBV29-1 to TRBJ1-1, with D possibly matching TRBD1 (6 bases). Trimming pared 2 bases from V and 4 bases from J, leaving 14 bases between. CDR1 and CDR2 from the germline V gene are SQVTM and ANQGSEA. This CDR3 is built from 14 residues. The CDR3 sequence: CSVEIRTDGTEAFF. CDR3 bases: TGCAGCGTTGAAATCAGGACAGATGGCACTGAAGCTTTCTTT.

The rearrangement links TRBV6-6 to TRBJ1-2; 7 bases line up with TRBD1. Germline trimming cut 6 bases from V and 7 bases from J; bases unmatched to any gene: 8. Germline V gene sequence: CDR1 MNHNY, CDR2 SVGAGI (reference sequence). There are 13 residues in the CDR3. DNA for the CDR3: TGTGCCAGCAGAGATACAGGGGAAGTTGGCTACACCTTC. It yields the protein CASRDTGEVGYTF.

This clone has a single count. The chain recombines TRBV11-2 with TRBJ2-3, with a weak D call TRBD1 (6 bases). CDR1 is SGHAT and CDR2 is FQNNGV in the germline V gene. This CDR3 comprises 16 residues. V lost 5 bases to trimming and J lost 2 bases, with 17 bases between them. The CDR3 DNA is TGTGCCAGCAGCAGAATTCAGGGGTCGTACACAGATACGCAGTATTTT. Amino acid sequence: CASSRIQGSYTDTQYF.

The genes are TRBV29-1 and TRBJ1-2; TRBD1 might be the D (5 bases). Germline assignment: CDR1 SQVTM and CDR2 ANQGSEA. The CDR3 runs 15 residues. Trimming cost V 6 bases and J 8 bases, with 25 bases left between them. The CDR3 here is CSVRLQGTNGVGYTF. In nucleotides, the CDR3 is TGCAGCGTCAGACTTCAGGGTACCAATGGGGTAGGCTACACCTTC.

This clone was seen a handful of times. The chain employs TRBV4-2 and TRBJ2-7, with D perhaps TRBD1 (6 bases). Germline V lookup: CDR1 LGHNA, CDR2 YNFKEQ. Trimming took off 1 base at V and 2 bases at J, with 9 bases between the two ends. The CDR3 length is 14 residues. The CDR3 DNA reads TGTGCCAGCAGCCAAGGGCAGGGGACCTACGAGCAGTACTTC. Protein sequence: CASSQGQGTYEQYF.

The chain employs TRBV29-1 and TRBJ2-3; D remains ambiguous. Germline V gives CDR1 SQVTM, CDR2 ANQGSEA. This CDR3 has 12 residues. The V end lost 4 bases, the J end lost 3 bases, and 8 bases lay between the germline ends. The CDR3 protein is CSVVRLTDTQYF. CDR3 nucleotide sequence: TGCAGCGTTGTGAGGTTAACAGATACGCAGTATTTT.

The rearrangement uses TRBV6-6 and TRBJ1-6; TRBD1 is a possible D gene (5 bases). Per the germline V gene, CDR1 is MNHNY and CDR2 is SVGAGI (reference sequence). The CDR3 sequence is 15 residues long. V was shortened by 7 bases and J by 4 bases, with 14 bases between the two germline ends. CDR3 DNA sequence: TGTGCCAGCACCCCTTTGGACAAGTATAATTCACCCCTCCACTTT. Encoded protein: CASTPLDKYNSPLHF.

The V gene is TRBV29-1, the J gene TRBJ2-7; TRBD2 might be the D (6 bases). The CDR3 consists of 14 residues. Trimming cost V 1 base and J 2 bases, with 12 bases left between them. Germline CDR1 reads SQVTM; CDR2 reads ANQGSEA. Here the CDR3 DNA reads TGCAGCGTTGAAGTGGCTAGCGATCCCTACGAGCAGTACTTC. Translating it yields CSVEVASDPYEQYF.

V and J are TRBV6-1 and TRBJ1-5; D ambiguous. Deletions cut 7 bases from V and 7 bases from J, with 14 bases between. In germline, CDR1 is MNHNS, CDR2 SASEGT. The CDR3 covers 13 residues. The CDR3 DNA reads TGTGCCAGCACCCTAGGTTTGAGGCAGCCCCAGCATTTT. This translates into CASTLGLRQPQHF.

V gene TRBV6-5 combines with J gene TRBJ1-5, with 8 positions matching TRBD1. The CDR3 loop spans 14 amino acids. Trimming at V came to 2 bases and at J to 4 bases, leaving 1 base not matched to a gene. From germline, CDR1 is MNHEY and CDR2 SVGAGI. The CDR3 nucleotides read TGTGCCAGCAGTTACCGACAGGGGAATCAGCCCCAGCATTTT. Its protein is CASSYRQGNQPQHF.

The chain recombines TRBV9 with TRBJ1-2, with 10 bases aligning to TRBD1. This CDR3 is built from 15 residues. Trimming took 4 bases from V and 4 from J; bases not matched to a gene: 7. Germline-derived CDR1 and CDR2 are SGDLS and YYNGEE. The CDR3 DNA is TGTGCCAGCAGCTACGGGACAGGGGAAGGCTATGGCTACACCTTC. Residues: CASSYGTGEGYGYTF.

This chain joins TRBV6-5 and TRBJ1-1, with 7 bases lining up with TRBD1. Germline V gene sequence: CDR1 MNHEY, CDR2 SVGAGI. The CDR3 has 15 residues. V gave up 5 bases and J gave up 2 bases; unmatched junction bases: 8. The CDR3 sequence: CASSKLGTVNTEAFF. CDR3 sequence (DNA): TGTGCCAGCAGTAAACTAGGGACAGTCAACACTGAAGCTTTCTTT.

The chain recombines TRBV5-4 with TRBJ2-1, with D unresolved. The V end lost 2 bases, the J end lost 5 bases, and 2 bases lay between the germline ends. The CDR3 sequence is 11 residues long. In germline, CDR1 is SGHNT, CDR2 YYREEE (reference sequence). The CDR3 spells CASSFNNEQFF. The CDR3 coding sequence is TGTGCCAGCAGCTTCAACAATGAGCAGTTCTTC.

This clone was picked up one time. This chain connects TRBV6-5 to TRBJ1-2; D call uncertain. Per germline, CDR1 MNHEY and CDR2 SVGAGI. With 2 bases removed from V and 8 bases from J, the gap between germline ends came to 18 bases. The CDR3 covers 15 residues. The CDR3 nucleotides are TGTGCCAGCAGTTACAGTATCGCAGGCGTCTGGGGCTACACCTTC. Its protein is CASSYSIAGVWGYTF.

The rearrangement joins TRBV6-6 to TRBJ1-5; D unclear. The CDR3 length is 15 residues. The V end lost 6 bases, the J end lost 1 base, and 13 bases lay between the germline ends. Germline CDR1 and CDR2: MNHNY and SVGAGI (reference sequence). CDR3 residues: CASSYGDGSNQPQHF. The CDR3 DNA reads TGTGCCAGCAGCTATGGAGATGGAAGCAATCAGCCCCAGCATTTT.

This clone was counted a few times. The chain employs TRBV5-5 and TRBJ2-7; D uncertain. Germline CDR1 SGHKS, CDR2 YYEKEE (reference sequence). The CDR3 runs to 13 residues. V lost 0 bases and J lost 3, with 7 bases in between. The CDR3 DNA reads TGTGCCAGCAGCTTGGGGGCCATCTACGAGCAGTACTTC. Protein: CASSLGAIYEQYF.